These 25 T cell receptor beta chains originate from one sample sequenced in a study of T cell responses to AZD1222 COVID-19 vaccine (dated by TCRdb to the early 2020s). According to the study, the label for this sample's time point signals: baseline before first vaccination. What this sample's treatment or condition label stands for: meningococcal conjugate vaccine given as trial control. The library was generated by the immunoSEQ multiplex PCR assay. TCRdb obtained this table from immuneACCESS and retained in-frame rearrangements with V and J assigned. These tables miss some clones; where compared with another copy, unresolved V genes account for less than half of the shortfall, and the remainder is unexplained. For this sample the table gives around 160,000 clones, of which roughly four fifths were detected only once. Of the sample, roughly 4.3% falls within the top ten clones. The sequences come from peripheral blood, collected on day 0 of MenACWY control vaccination. Every receptor here comes from an adult in good health.

J is TRBJ1-2 and V is TRBV11-2; D is ambiguous. Germline CDR1 and CDR2: SGHAT and FQNNGV. Trimming removed 6 bases at V and 3 bases at J, with 11 bases between. The CDR3 runs to 13 residues. The CDR3 sequence is CASRDVRHYGYTF. In DNA, the CDR3 is TGTGCCAGCAGGGATGTACGCCACTATGGCTACACCTTC.

The chain is built from TRBV7-3 and TRBJ2-4; 10 bases map to TRBD2. Germline trimming cut 4 bases from V and 0 bases from J; bases unmatched to any gene: 12. The CDR3 covers 19 residues. Germline CDR1 is SGHTA and CDR2 is FQGTGA. CDR3 loop: CASSSTPRTSGLAKNIQYF. The CDR3 bases are TGTGCCAGCAGCTCCACTCCTCGGACTAGCGGTTTAGCCAAAAACATTCAGTACTTC.

The chain couples TRBV29-1 to TRBJ2-4, with D possibly TRBD1 on 6 matching bases. Trimming shortened V by 6 bases and J by 6 bases, and 15 bases separated the two germline ends. CDR1 is SQVTM and CDR2 is ANQGSEA in the germline V gene. The CDR3 consists of 13 residues. The CDR3 is CSVLRPGVNIQYF. In DNA form, the CDR3 reads TGCAGCGTGTTGAGGCCAGGGGTAAACATTCAGTACTTC.

V usage is TRBV10-3 and J usage is TRBJ2-3; TRBD2 agrees at 9 bases. V was pared by 10 bases and J by 5 bases, with 4 bases of the junction left unmatched. Germline CDR1 reads ENHRY; CDR2 reads SYGVKD. This CDR3 is built from 12 residues. CDR3 amino acids: CATAGGVDTQYF. As DNA, the CDR3 is TGTGCCACCGCGGGGGGGGTAGATACGCAGTATTTT.

The chain joins TRBV5-1 to TRBJ2-1, with 7 bases matching TRBD1. The CDR3 covers 14 residues. Trimming removed 0 bases from V and 6 bases from J; junction bases left unmatched: 3. Germline values: CDR1 SGHRS, CDR2 YFSETQ. Here the CDR3 reads CASSLGDSFNEQFF. The DNA for the CDR3 is TGCGCCAGCAGCTTGGGGGACAGCTTCAATGAGCAGTTCTTC.

This chain links TRBV15 with TRBJ2-5; D is possibly TRBD1 (6 bases). In germline, CDR1 is LNHNV, CDR2 YYDKDF (reference sequence). With 1 base removed from V and 2 bases from J, the gap between germline ends came to 11 bases. There are 15 residues in the CDR3. CDR3 sequence reads: CATSRGAGEQETQYF. The CDR3 DNA is TGTGCCACCAGCAGAGGGGCAGGGGAACAAGAGACCCAGTACTTC.

Only a few counts were recorded for this clone. This chain uses TRBV15 with TRBJ1-4; TRBD1 matches at 9 bases. Looked up from germline, CDR1 is LNHNV and CDR2 is YYDKDF (reference sequence). The V segment lost 2 bases and the J segment 5 bases; nucleotides outside the gene matches: 6. The CDR3 extends over 16 amino acids. The CDR3 here is CATSRSRTGANEKLFF. In nucleotides, the CDR3 is TGTGCCACCAGCAGATCTAGGACAGGGGCGAATGAAAAACTGTTTTTT.

The rearrangement joins TRBV2 to TRBJ1-1; D perhaps matches TRBD1 (5 bases). V was clipped by 4 bases and J by 4 bases, with 16 bases between them. The CDR3 runs 15 residues. Germline V gives CDR1 SNHLY, CDR2 FYNNEI. CDR3 loop: CASSVFGGGGTEAFF. The CDR3 DNA is TGTGCCAGCAGTGTCTTCGGGGGAGGAGGCACTGAAGCTTTCTTT.

This clone was seen a single time. CDR3 sequence: CASSSRDSNNEQFF. The CDR3 DNA reads as TGTGCCAGCAGCTCACGGGACAGCAACAATGAGCAGTTCTTC. V and J are TRBV7-3 and TRBJ2-1; TRBD1 matches 7 bases. Per the germline V gene, CDR1 is SGHTA and CDR2 is FQGTGA. After removal of 4 bases from V and 5 bases from J, the junction contained 5 bases not matched to a gene. The CDR3 covers 14 residues.

This clone was seen just once. The chain combines TRBV2 with TRBJ1-5; perhaps TRBD1 as D (6 bases). The CDR3 is 15 amino acids. The germline V gene encodes CDR1 SNHLY and CDR2 FYNNEI. The ends were cut back, 8 bases at V and 2 bases at J, with 16 bases in the middle. As DNA, the CDR3 is TGTGCCAGCGGGAATACAGGGTTCGGCAATCAGCCCCAGCATTTT. This encodes CASGNTGFGNQPQHF.

This clone showed up just a few times. The chain couples TRBV12-3 or TRBV12-4 to TRBJ1-6; D is possibly TRBD1 (5 bases). V was shortened by 8 bases and J by 10 bases, with 15 bases between the two germline ends. The CDR3 is made up of 13 amino acids. The CDR3 reads CASRDGFGSPLHF. The CDR3 DNA reads TGTGCCAGCCGGGACGGCTTTGGGTCACCCCTCCACTTT.

This chain connects TRBV29-1 to TRBJ2-1, with D maybe TRBD1 (6 bases). CDR3 size: 14 residues. CDR1 SQVTM and CDR2 ANQGSEA come from the germline V gene. V gave up 3 bases and J gave up 4 bases, with 13 bases separating them. CDR3 protein: CSVDVRTVYNEQFF. CDR3 nucleotide sequence: TGCAGCGTTGACGTTCGGACAGTTTACAATGAGCAGTTCTTC.

V usage is TRBV19 and J usage is TRBJ2-3, with D tentatively TRBD2 (5 bases). There are 16 residues in the CDR3. CDR1 is LNHDA, CDR2 SQIVND, per germline (reference sequence). Trimming pared 5 bases from V and 1 base from J, leaving 16 bases between. The DNA for the CDR3 is TGTGCCAGTAGTCTCGTCATCCGGGGAGGCACAGATACGCAGTATTTT. This sequence encodes CASSLVIRGGTDTQYF. Variable domain in full (rest from reference TRBV19 and TRBJ2-3): DGGITQSPKYLFRKEGQNVTLSCEQNLNHDAMYWYRQDPGQGLRLIYYSQIVNDFQKGDIAEGYSVSREKKESFPLTVTSAQKNPTAFYLCASSLVIRGGTDTQYFGPGTRLTVL.

A few counts support this clone. The chain combines TRBV3-1 (or the pseudogene TRBV3-2) with TRBJ2-3; unclear D gene. V dropped 0 bases and J dropped 7 bases, with 11 bases sitting between them. CDR3 length: 14 residues. In germline, CDR1 is LGHDT, CDR2 YNNKEL (reference sequence). In nucleotides, the CDR3 is TGTGCCAGCAGCCAAGACGGTTTCAGATATACGCAGTATTTT. Amino acids: CASSQDGFRYTQYF.

The rearrangement joins TRBV27 to TRBJ1-2; maybe TRBD1 (6 bases). Germline assignment: CDR1 MNHEY and CDR2 SMNVEV (reference sequence). Trimming pared 4 bases from V and 4 bases from J, leaving 16 bases between. The CDR3 is 15 residues long. The CDR3, as DNA: TGTGCCAGCAGTTCTCTCCAAGGGGGGCGCTATGGCTACACCTTC. Translated: CASSSLQGGRYGYTF.

The chain couples TRBV5-6 to TRBJ2-3, with a tentative D call TRBD1 (5 bases). Trimming left V 1 base short and J 10 bases short, with 10 bases between. Germline CDR1 is SGHDT and CDR2 is YYEEEE. CDR3 length: 12 residues. The chain's CDR3 is CASSLSRGAQYF. In DNA form, the CDR3 reads TGTGCCAGCAGCTTGTCTAGGGGTGCGCAGTATTTT.

This chain uses TRBV12-3 or TRBV12-4 with TRBJ1-4; D gene ambiguous. CDR3 length equals 13 residues. V gave up 6 bases and J gave up 0 bases, with 5 bases separating them. This CDR3 reads CASRVTTNEKLFF. DNA for the CDR3: TGTGCCAGCAGAGTTACAACTAATGAAAAACTGTTTTTT.

The V and J genes are TRBV5-1 and TRBJ1-2; 11 nucleotides agree with TRBD1. J lost 7 bases, V lost 4 bases, and 6 bases had no gene match. Per germline, CDR1 SGHRS and CDR2 YFSETQ. The CDR3 has 14 residues. The CDR3 nucleotides read TGCGCCAGCAGCACAGCCGGGACAGGGGGTGGCTACACCTTC. This encodes CASSTAGTGGGYTF.

This clone was found a few times. The V and J genes are TRBV2 and TRBJ2-2; D gene unclear. Germline CDR1 and CDR2: SNHLY and FYNNEI. Trimming left V 1 base short and J 1 base short, with 7 bases between. The CDR3 runs 15 residues. CDR3 bases: TGTGCCAGCAGTGAAGACGCAGGGAACACCGGGGAGCTGTTTTTT. Translation: CASSEDAGNTGELFF.

The chain links TRBV19 to TRBJ2-1; TRBD2 aligns across 8 bases. Germline V gives CDR1 LNHDA, CDR2 SQIVND (reference sequence). With V trimmed by 1 base and J by 2 bases, 13 bases remained unmatched. The CDR3 has 19 amino acids. The DNA of the CDR3 is TGTGCCAGTAGTATAGGGCCCCCGGGTGCGGGGGGTGCCTACAATGAGCAGTTCTTC. It yields the protein CASSIGPPGAGGAYNEQFF.

The V gene is TRBV7-9, the J gene TRBJ1-5; D not resolved. The CDR3 runs 13 residues. V lost 1 base and J lost 3, with 4 bases in between. Germline-derived CDR1 and CDR2 are SEHNR and FQNEAQ (reference sequence). This chain's CDR3 is CASSLDPNQPQHF. CDR3 coding DNA: TGTGCCAGCAGCTTAGACCCCAATCAGCCCCAGCATTTT.

This rearrangement joins TRBV27 to TRBJ1-6, with D possibly TRBD1 on 6 matching bases. From germline, CDR1 is MNHEY and CDR2 SMNVEV (reference sequence). V gave up 6 bases and J gave up 9 bases, with 30 bases separating them. The CDR3 spans 19 residues. CDR3 in DNA: TGTGCCAGCAGGGGATCGTCTGGTGGCGGGGGGCGGTTTACTTCACCCCTCCACTTT. It is translated as CASRGSSGGGGRFTSPLHF.

This clone was counted between two and nine times. The chain carries TRBV7-6 and TRBJ1-2; D is possibly TRBD1 (5 bases). CDR3 length: 13 residues. Germline-derived CDR1 and CDR2 are SGHVS and FNYEAQ. Between the trimmed V and J ends, which lost 2 bases and 5 bases, there was a span of 9 bases. CDR3 in DNA: TGTGCCAGCAGCTTAAATAAGGGGTATGGCTACACCTTC. Protein: CASSLNKGYGYTF.

This clone was detected once. The rearrangement uses TRBV9 and TRBJ1-1, with unresolved D. CDR1 SGDLS and CDR2 YYNGEE come from the germline V gene. The length of the CDR3 is 15 residues. V shed 6 bases and J shed 1 base, with 16 bases lying between them. CDR3 coding DNA: TGTGCCAGCACCTGGCTGAGCCTCGGGAACACTGAAGCTTTCTTT. Its translation: CASTWLSLGNTEAFF. The complete variable domain, with remaining parts taken from reference TRBV9 and TRBJ1-1, reads DSGVTQTPKHLITATGQRVTLRCSPRSGDLSVYWYQQSLDQGLQFLIQYYNGEERAKGNILERFSAQQFPDLHSELNLSSLELGDSALYFCASTWLSLGNTEAFFGQGTRLTVV.

J is TRBJ1-3 and V is TRBV11-2; TRBD1 might be the D (5 bases). The CDR3 contains 12 residues. CDR1 and CDR2 from the germline V gene are SGHAT and FQNNGV. Trimming pared 5 bases from V and 4 bases from J, leaving 6 bases between. Written as DNA, the CDR3 is TGTGCCAGCAGCCGACAGGGAAACACCATATATTTT. This gives the protein CASSRQGNTIYF.